The rows below give T cell receptor beta chains drawn from one sample of a study of T cells after yellow fever vaccination. TCRdb re-called the 5' RACE reads with MiXCR, one entry per CDR3 protein. There are hundreds of thousands of distinct CDR3 sequences in the sample; about 8.3% occur only once, and roughly 15% lies in the top ten. Sample: PBMCs, taken approximately 40 days after the first yellow fever vaccination. The receptor source for this set is a man younger than 35 who received the YFV17D yellow fever vaccine. CDR3s include the opening cysteine and the closing phenylalanine or tryptophan. D genes are given only for firm matches. Clone size is given for some rows only: seen once, a few or many times, or a class if the clone is expanded.

>TRBV2|once|TRBJ2-7|.
CASSDDRGYEQYF
TGTGCCAGCAGTGATGACAGAGGGTACGAGCAGTACTTC
>TRBV19|few|TRBJ2-3|TRBD2
CASRSSGASDTQYF
TGTGCCAGTAGGTCTAGCGGGGCGTCAGATACGCAGTATTTT
>TRBV6-1|few|TRBJ2-2|TRBD2
CASSPSGANTGELFF
TGTGCCAGCAGTCCTAGCGGGGCGAACACCGGGGAGCTGTTTTTT
>TRBV5-1|.|TRBJ2-5|.
CASSSPQGLRETQYF
TGCGCCAGCAGCTCGCCACAGGGCTTAAGGGAGACCCAGTACTTC
>TRBV27|many|TRBJ1-5|.
CASSFKSNQPQHF
TGTGCCAGCAGTTTCAAGAGCAATCAGCCCCAGCATTTT
>TRBV20-1|.|TRBJ2-7|TRBD2
CSARAFRTSIHEQYF
TGCAGTGCTAGAGCTTTTAGGACTAGTATCCACGAGCAGTACTTC
>TRBV7-7|.|TRBJ2-3|.
CASSAQLGGAADTQYF
TGTGCCAGCAGCGCTCAGCTCGGAGGTGCAGCAGATACGCAGTATTTT
>TRBV7-9|few|TRBJ1-2|.
CASSPRGRGGKAYGYTF
TGTGCCAGCAGCCCCCGCGGGCGGGGAGGAAAGGCCTATGGCTACACCTTC
>TRBV4-2|few|TRBJ1-2|.
CASSQEGAAPNYGYTF
TGTGCCAGCAGCCAAGAGGGGGCGGCGCCTAACTATGGCTACACCTTC
>TRBV5-1|.|TRBJ2-1|.
CASSSNTGNNEQFF
TGCGCCAGCAGCTCGAATACAGGTAACAATGAGCAGTTCTTC
>TRBV6-2/TRBV6-3|many|TRBJ2-1|TRBD2
CASSYSRFIRSGGSTYNEQFF
TGTGCCAGCAGTTACTCTCGCTTCATAAGGAGCGGGGGGAGTACCTACAATGAGCAGTTCTTC
>TRBV7-6|.|TRBJ2-1|TRBD2
CASSWTSAGIEQFF
TGTGCCAGCAGCTGGACTAGCGCCGGGATTGAGCAGTTCTTC
>TRBV7-9|few|TRBJ2-5|TRBD2
CASSAGLRGGETQYF
TGTGCCAGCAGCGCGGGGCTGCGGGGGGGAGAGACCCAGTACTTC
>TRBV20-1|few|TRBJ2-1|TRBD2
CSARRRGAPYNEQFF
TGCAGTGCTAGAAGGCGGGGGGCCCCCTACAATGAGCAGTTCTTC
>TRBV30|.|TRBJ2-1|TRBD1
CAWSLSGTGTEQFF
TGTGCCTGGAGTCTCTCCGGGACAGGGACTGAGCAGTTCTTC
>TRBV5-4|many|TRBJ2-3|.
CASSLGGNGRDTQYF
TGTGCCAGCAGCCTGGGGGGAAACGGAAGAGATACGCAGTATTTT